A single sample is the source of the 14 T cell receptor beta chains below, sequenced in a study of ipilimumab plus nivolumab after autologous stem cell transplantation. The method was immunoSEQ multiplex PCR; TCRdb's version includes in-frame clones alone and lacks a portion of them. The table records 6,300 or so clones, around 87% of them present only once. The starting material was PBMCs, obtained in a trial of ipilimumab plus nivolumab as post-transplant consolidation. These receptors came from a female donor with multiple myeloma.

The chain uses TRBV5-1 and TRBJ2-5; 9 bases are shared with TRBD2. From germline, CDR1 is SGHRS and CDR2 YFSETQ. The V and J ends lost 3 bases and 2 bases, in that order; junction bases with no gene match: 8. CDR3 length equals 16 residues. The CDR3 region is CASSWRLAGRQETQYF. CDR3 DNA: TGCGCCAGCAGCTGGCGGCTAGCGGGACGGCAAGAGACCCAGTACTTC.

The V call is TRBV28, the J call TRBJ2-2; D may be TRBD1 (6 bases). Trimming stripped 10 bases from V and 3 bases from J, with 15 bases between. From germline, CDR1 is MDHEN and CDR2 SYDVKM. The CDR3 totals 14 residues. The CDR3 DNA reads as TGTGCCATCCTCACAGGGCCGGACACCGGGGAGCTGTTTTTT. It translates to CAILTGPDTGELFF.

V usage is TRBV28 and J usage is TRBJ1-1, with D uncertain. V lost 6 bases and J lost 8, with 7 bases in between. Germline V gene lookup returns CDR1 MDHEN and CDR2 SYDVKM. The CDR3 is 10 residues long. DNA for the CDR3: TGTGCCAGCAGGGGTTTCGAAGCTTTCTTT. Residues: CASRGFEAFF.

This chain joins TRBV4-3 and TRBJ2-7; D call uncertain. Trimming removed 0 bases at V and 1 base at J, with 7 bases between. The CDR3 extends over 14 amino acids. In germline, CDR1 is LGHNA, CDR2 YSLEER. The CDR3 region is CASSQDTESYEQYF. Written as DNA, the CDR3 is TGCGCCAGCAGCCAAGATACAGAATCCTACGAGCAGTACTTC.

With regard to this clone: This same CDR3 is encoded by further DNA sequences in the sample. The chain combines TRBV4-3 with TRBJ1-1; TRBD1 aligns across 7 bases. In germline, CDR1 is LGHNA, CDR2 YSLEER. The CDR3 loop spans 13 amino acids. V shed 5 bases, J shed 5 bases, and the junction held 5 bases outside the gene matches. CDR3 residues: CASSINRGTEAFF. The CDR3 nucleotides read TGCGCCAGCAGCATAAACAGGGGTACTGAAGCTTTCTTT.

The genes are TRBV27 and TRBJ1-6; possibly TRBD1 for D (5 bases). V was shortened by 5 bases and J by 6 bases, with 14 bases between the two germline ends. The CDR3 contains 15 residues. Germline-derived CDR1 and CDR2 are MNHEY and SMNVEV (reference sequence). This CDR3 is CASSPSWGSNSPLHF. CDR3 sequence (DNA): TGTGCCAGCAGTCCCTCTTGGGGGTCTAATTCACCCCTCCACTTT.

J is TRBJ2-7 and V is TRBV15; tentative D call: TRBD2 (6 bases). This CDR3 spans 15 amino acids. Trimming removed 5 bases at V and 2 bases at J, with 16 bases between. Germline V lookup: CDR1 LNHNV, CDR2 YYDKDF (reference sequence). CDR3 DNA sequence: TGTGCCACCAGCGGCCGGAGAACGGGGGCCTACGAGCAGTACTTC. Translation gives CATSGRRTGAYEQYF.

The V and J genes are TRBV28 and TRBJ1-4, with D possibly matching TRBD1 (5 bases). This CDR3 comprises 17 residues. Trimming cost V 5 bases and J 3 bases, with 19 bases left between them. The V gene's germline CDR1 is MDHEN and CDR2 SYDVKM. The CDR3 bases are TGTGCCAGCAGTCCTCGGGACCTTCTGGCTTCTAATGAAAAACTGTTTTTT. This codes for CASSPRDLLASNEKLFF.

The gene calls are TRBV7-8 and TRBJ1-1; no clear D gene. This CDR3 is 13 amino acids long. Germline V CDR1 and CDR2: SGHVS, FQNEAQ. V was pared by 5 bases and J by 3 bases, with 10 bases between. The CDR3 protein is CASSLQLDTEAFF. CDR3 sequence (DNA): TGTGCCAGCAGCCTCCAATTGGACACTGAAGCTTTCTTT.

This chain links TRBV19 with TRBJ2-3, with D unresolved. The V and J ends lost 2 bases and 3 bases respectively, with 9 bases between them. Germline values: CDR1 LNHDA, CDR2 SQIVND (reference sequence). This CDR3 is 14 amino acids long. The CDR3 DNA is TGTGCCAGTAGTATACAAGCAGCTACAGATACGCAGTATTTT. It translates to CASSIQAATDTQYF.

The rearrangement uses TRBV28 and TRBJ1-4; a weak D match, TRBD1 (6 bases). The V gene's germline CDR1 is MDHEN and CDR2 SYDVKM. Trimming cost V 7 bases and J 8 bases, with 14 bases left between them. This CDR3 spans 13 amino acids. CDR3 DNA: TGTGCCAGCAAAGGGGGGGCTGGAGAAAAACTGTTTTTT. Its protein is CASKGGAGEKLFF.

This clone has just one count. The chain recombines TRBV12-5 with TRBJ2-1, with D perhaps TRBD1 (6 bases). The CDR3 totals 15 residues. V was shortened by 5 bases and J by 7 bases, with 18 bases between the two germline ends. The germline CDR1 and CDR2 sequences are LGHNT and FRNRAP. CDR3 sequence: CASGRTAGNRNEQFF. DNA for the CDR3: TGTGCTAGTGGTCGGACAGCCGGGAATCGGAATGAGCAGTTCTTC.

In DNA, the CDR3 is TGTGCCAGTCAACAGGGGGGAGTGACGAGCTCCTACAATGAGCAGTTCTTC. Amino acid sequence: CASQQGGVTSSYNEQFF. J is TRBJ2-1 and V is TRBV19; 8 bases agree with TRBD1. V gave up 8 bases and J gave up 0 bases; unmatched junction bases: 12. The CDR3 spans 17 residues. The germline V gene encodes CDR1 LNHDA and CDR2 SQIVND (reference sequence).

This chain links TRBV2 with TRBJ1-2; D uncertain. The V end was cut by 4 bases, the J end by 5 bases, with 11 bases between. The CDR3 is made up of 13 amino acids. Germline V gene lookup returns CDR1 SNHLY and CDR2 FYNNEI. CDR3 in DNA: TGTGCCAGCAGTGTGGCCAGAGAGTATGGCTACACCTTC. Its translation is CASSVAREYGYTF.